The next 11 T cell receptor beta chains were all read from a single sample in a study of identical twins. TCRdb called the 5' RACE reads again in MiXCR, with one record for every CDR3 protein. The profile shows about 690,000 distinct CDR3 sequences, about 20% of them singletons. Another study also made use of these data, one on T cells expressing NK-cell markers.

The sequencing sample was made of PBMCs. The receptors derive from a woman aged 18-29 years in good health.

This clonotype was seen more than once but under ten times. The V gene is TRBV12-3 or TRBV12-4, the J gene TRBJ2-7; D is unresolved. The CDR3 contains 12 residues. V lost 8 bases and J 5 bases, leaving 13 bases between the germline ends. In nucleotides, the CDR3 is TGTGCCAGCCGCACCATGGGCGACGAGCAGTACTTC. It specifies CASRTMGDEQYF.

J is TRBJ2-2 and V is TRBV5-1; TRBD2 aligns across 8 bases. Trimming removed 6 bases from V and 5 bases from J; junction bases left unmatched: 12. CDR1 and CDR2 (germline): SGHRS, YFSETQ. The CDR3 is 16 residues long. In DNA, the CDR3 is TGCGCCAGCACCTCCTCCCATCTAGCGGGTACCGGGGAGCTGTTTTTT. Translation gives CASTSSHLAGTGELFF.

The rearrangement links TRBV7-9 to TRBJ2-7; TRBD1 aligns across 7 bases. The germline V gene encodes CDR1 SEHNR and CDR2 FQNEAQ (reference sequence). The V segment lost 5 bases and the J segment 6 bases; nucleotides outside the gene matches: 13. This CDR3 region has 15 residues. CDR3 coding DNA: TGTGCCAGCAGCCGCTGGGGACAGCAGGTATCCGAGCAGTACTTC. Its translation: CASSRWGQQVSEQYF.

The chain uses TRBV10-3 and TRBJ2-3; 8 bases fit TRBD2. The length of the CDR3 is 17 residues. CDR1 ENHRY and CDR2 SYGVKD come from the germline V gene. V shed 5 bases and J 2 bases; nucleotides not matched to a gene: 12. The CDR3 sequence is CAISKQLSGIHTDTQYF. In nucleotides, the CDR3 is TGTGCCATCAGTAAGCAACTTAGCGGGATTCACACAGATACGCAGTATTTT.

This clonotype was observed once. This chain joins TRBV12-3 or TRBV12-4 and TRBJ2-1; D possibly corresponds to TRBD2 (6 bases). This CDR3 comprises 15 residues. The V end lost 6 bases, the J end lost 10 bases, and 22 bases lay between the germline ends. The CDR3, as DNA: TGTGCCAGCAGACGAGGGGCCCGGGGGATCAGGGAGCAGTTCTTC. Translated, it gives CASRRGARGIREQFF.

CDR3 loop: CASRDTVYNEQFF. DNA of the CDR3: TGTGCCAGCCGGGACACAGTCTACAATGAGCAGTTCTTC. The chain has TRBV6-1 and TRBJ2-1; tentative D call: TRBD1 (6 bases). The CDR3 has 13 residues. Trimming removed 8 bases at V and 3 bases at J, with 11 bases between. Germline CDR1 is MNHNS and CDR2 is SASEGT.

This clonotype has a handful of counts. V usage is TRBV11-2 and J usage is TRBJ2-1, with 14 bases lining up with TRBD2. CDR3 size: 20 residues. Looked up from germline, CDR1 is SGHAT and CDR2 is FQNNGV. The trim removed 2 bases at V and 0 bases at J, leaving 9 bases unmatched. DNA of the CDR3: TGTGCCAGCAGCTTATCCCCGGGACTAGCGGGGGAGGGCTCCTACAATGAGCAGTTCTTC. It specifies CASSLSPGLAGEGSYNEQFF.

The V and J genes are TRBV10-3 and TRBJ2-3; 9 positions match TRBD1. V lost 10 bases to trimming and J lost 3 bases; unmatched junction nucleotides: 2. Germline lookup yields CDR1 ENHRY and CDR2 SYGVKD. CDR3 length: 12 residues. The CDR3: CATGQGTDTQYF. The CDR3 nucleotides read TGTGCCACTGGACAGGGGACAGATACGCAGTATTTT.

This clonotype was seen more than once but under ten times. The CDR3 nucleotides are TGCAGCGTTGATGGGAGGGACAGGGGCACCTACGAGCAGTACTTC. Translation: CSVDGRDRGTYEQYF. This chain links TRBV29-1 with TRBJ2-7; TRBD1 matches at 10 bases. The CDR3 length is 15 residues. Germline-derived CDR1 and CDR2 are SQVTM and ANQGSEA. J gave up 2 bases and V 3 bases, and 7 bases lay outside the gene matches.

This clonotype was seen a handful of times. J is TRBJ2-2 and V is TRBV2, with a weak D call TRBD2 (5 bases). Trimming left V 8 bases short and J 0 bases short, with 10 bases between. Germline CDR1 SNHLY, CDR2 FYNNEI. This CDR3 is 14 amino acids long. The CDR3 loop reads CASSKRTNTGELFF. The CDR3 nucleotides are TGTGCCAGCTCTAAGCGGACGAACACCGGGGAGCTGTTTTTT.

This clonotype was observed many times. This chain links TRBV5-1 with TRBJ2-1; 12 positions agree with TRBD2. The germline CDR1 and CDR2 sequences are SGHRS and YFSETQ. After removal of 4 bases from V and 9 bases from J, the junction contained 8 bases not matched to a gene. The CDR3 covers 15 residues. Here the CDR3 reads CASSLRLAGDGEQFF. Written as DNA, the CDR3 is TGCGCCAGCAGCCTACGACTAGCGGGAGACGGTGAGCAGTTCTTC.